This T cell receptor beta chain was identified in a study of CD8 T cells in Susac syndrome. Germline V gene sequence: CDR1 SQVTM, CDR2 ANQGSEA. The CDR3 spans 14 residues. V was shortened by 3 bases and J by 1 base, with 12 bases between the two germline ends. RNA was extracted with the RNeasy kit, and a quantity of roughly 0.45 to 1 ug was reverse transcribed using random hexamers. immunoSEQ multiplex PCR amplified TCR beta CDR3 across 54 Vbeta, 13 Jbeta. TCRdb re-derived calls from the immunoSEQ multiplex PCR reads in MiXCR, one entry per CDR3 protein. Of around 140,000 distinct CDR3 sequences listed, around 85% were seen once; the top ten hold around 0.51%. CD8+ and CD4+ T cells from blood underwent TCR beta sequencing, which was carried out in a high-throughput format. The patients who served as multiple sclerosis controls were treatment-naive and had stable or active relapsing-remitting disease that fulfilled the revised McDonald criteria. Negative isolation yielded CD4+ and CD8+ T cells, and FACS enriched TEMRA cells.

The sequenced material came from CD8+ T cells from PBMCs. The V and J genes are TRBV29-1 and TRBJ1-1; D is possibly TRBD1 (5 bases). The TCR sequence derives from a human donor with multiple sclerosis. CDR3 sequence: CSVEGTTENTEAFF. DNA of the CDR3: TGCAGCGTTGAGGGGACGACAGAGAACACTGAAGCTTTCTTT.